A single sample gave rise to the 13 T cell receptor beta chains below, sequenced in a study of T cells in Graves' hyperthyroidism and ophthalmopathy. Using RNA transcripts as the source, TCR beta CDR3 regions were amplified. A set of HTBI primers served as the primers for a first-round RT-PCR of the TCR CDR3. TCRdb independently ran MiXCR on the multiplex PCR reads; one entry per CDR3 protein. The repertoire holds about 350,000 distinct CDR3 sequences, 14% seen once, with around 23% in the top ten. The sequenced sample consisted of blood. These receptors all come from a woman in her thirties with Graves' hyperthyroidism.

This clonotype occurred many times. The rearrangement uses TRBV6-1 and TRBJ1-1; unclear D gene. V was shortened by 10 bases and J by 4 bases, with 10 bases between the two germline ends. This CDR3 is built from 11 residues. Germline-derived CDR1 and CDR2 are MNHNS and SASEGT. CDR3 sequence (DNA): TGTGCCACCCGGCGGGGCACTGAAGCTTTCTTT. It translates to CATRRGTEAFF.

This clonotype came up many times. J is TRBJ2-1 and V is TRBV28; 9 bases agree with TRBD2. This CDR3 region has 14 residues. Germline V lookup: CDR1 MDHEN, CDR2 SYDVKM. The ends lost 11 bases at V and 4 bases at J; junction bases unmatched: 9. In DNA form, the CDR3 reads TGTGCCGGGAGTAGCGGGAGCAGATACAATGAGCAGTTCTTC. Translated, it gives CAGSSGSRYNEQFF.

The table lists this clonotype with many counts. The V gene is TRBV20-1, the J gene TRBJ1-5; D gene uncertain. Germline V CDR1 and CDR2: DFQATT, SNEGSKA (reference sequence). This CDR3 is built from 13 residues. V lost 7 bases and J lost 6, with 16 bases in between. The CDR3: CSVSWVDGQPQHF. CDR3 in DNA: TGCAGTGTAAGCTGGGTGGACGGTCAGCCCCAGCATTTT.

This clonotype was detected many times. The CDR3 sequence: CASSPIHNEQFF. CDR3 nucleotide sequence: TGTGCCAGCAGTCCTATTCACAATGAGCAGTTCTTC. The genes are TRBV6-1 and TRBJ2-1; no clear D. Trimming removed 5 bases at V and 5 bases at J, with 7 bases between. Per the germline V gene, CDR1 is MNHNS and CDR2 is SASEGT. The CDR3 totals 12 residues.

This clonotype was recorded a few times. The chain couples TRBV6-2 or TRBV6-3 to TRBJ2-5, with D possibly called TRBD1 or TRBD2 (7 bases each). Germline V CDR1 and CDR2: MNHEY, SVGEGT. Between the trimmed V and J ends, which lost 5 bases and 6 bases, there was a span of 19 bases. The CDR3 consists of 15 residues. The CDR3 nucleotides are TGTGCCAGCAGTATGCAGGGGGGGCCGGAAAAGACCCAGTACTTC. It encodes CASSMQGGPEKTQYF.

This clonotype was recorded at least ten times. CDR3 DNA: TGTGCCAGCAGTGAAACCACGGACAGGCGTTCACCCCTCCACTTT. Translating gives CASSETTDRRSPLHF. The chain couples TRBV6-1 to TRBJ1-6; 7 bases align to TRBD1. This CDR3 region has 15 residues. The V gene's germline CDR1 is MNHNS and CDR2 SASEGT. Trimming took 2 bases from V and 9 from J; bases not matched to a gene: 7.

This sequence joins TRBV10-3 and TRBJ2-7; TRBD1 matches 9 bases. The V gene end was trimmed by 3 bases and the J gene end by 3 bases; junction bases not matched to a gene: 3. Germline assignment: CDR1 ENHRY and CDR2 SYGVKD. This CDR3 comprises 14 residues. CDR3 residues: CAISDTTGGYEQYF. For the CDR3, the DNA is TGTGCCATCAGTGACACGACAGGGGGCTACGAGCAGTACTTC.

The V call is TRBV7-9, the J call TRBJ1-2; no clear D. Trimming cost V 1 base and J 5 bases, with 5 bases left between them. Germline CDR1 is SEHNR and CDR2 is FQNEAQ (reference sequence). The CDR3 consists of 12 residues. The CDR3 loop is CASSLDPYGYTF. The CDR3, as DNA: TGTGCCAGCAGCTTAGACCCGTATGGCTACACCTTC.

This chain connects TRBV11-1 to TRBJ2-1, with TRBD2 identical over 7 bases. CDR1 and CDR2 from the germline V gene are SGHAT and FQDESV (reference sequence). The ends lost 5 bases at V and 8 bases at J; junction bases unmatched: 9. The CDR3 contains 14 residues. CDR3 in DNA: TGTGCCAGCAGCACAACTAGCGCTGAGGATGAGCAGTTCTTC. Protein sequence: CASSTTSAEDEQFF.

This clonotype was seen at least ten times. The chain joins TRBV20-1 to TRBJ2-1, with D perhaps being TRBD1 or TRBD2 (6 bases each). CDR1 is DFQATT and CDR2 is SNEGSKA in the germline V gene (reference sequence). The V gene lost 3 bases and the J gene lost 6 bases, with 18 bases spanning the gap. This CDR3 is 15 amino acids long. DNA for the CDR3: TGCAGTGCTAGCCGAAAGGGGGGACGGGGCAATGAGCAGTTCTTC. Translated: CSASRKGGRGNEQFF.

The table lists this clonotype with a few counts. The CDR3 sequence: CASSTMGLLTQYF. In DNA, the CDR3 is TGTGCCAGCAGCACCATGGGACTTTTGACGCAGTATTTT. The rearrangement links TRBV5-4 to TRBJ2-3; the D gene is possibly TRBD2 (6 bases). Germline CDR1 is SGHNT and CDR2 is YYREEE (reference sequence). Trimming shortened V by 4 bases and J by 9 bases, and 15 bases separated the two germline ends. This CDR3 contains 13 residues.

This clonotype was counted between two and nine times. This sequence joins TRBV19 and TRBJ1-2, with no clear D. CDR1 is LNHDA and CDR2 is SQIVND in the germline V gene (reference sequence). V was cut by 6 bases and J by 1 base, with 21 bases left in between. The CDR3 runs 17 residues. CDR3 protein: CASRLSPAAGVNYGYTF. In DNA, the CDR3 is TGTGCCAGTAGGTTATCCCCGGCAGCAGGTGTTAACTATGGCTACACCTTC.

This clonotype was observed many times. The CDR3 sequence is CATREGVVYNEQFF. CDR3 nucleotides: TGTGCCACCAGAGAGGGAGTAGTATACAATGAGCAGTTCTTC. The chain links TRBV24-1 to TRBJ2-1, with D possibly matching TRBD2 (5 bases). Germline-derived CDR1 and CDR2 are KGHDR and SFDVKD. V lost 7 bases and J 4 bases, leaving 13 bases between the germline ends. The length of the CDR3 is 14 residues.